This entry lists 20 T cell receptor beta chains sequenced from one sample in a study of response to subunit inactivated influenza vaccine. TCRdb independently ran MiXCR on the RT-PCR reads; one entry per CDR3 protein. The data show about 160,000 distinct CDR3 sequences, about 10% seen once. The material sequenced was CD8+ T cells sorted from PBMCs, taken around 25 months after vaccination. The receptors derive from a man aged 50 to 69 who received an inactivated influenza vaccine.

The CDR3 sequence: CASTPRTGGWGTEAFF. In nucleotides, the CDR3 is TGTGCCAGCACCCCTCGGACAGGTGGTTGGGGCACTGAAGCTTTCTTT. V and J are TRBV28 and TRBJ1-1; 7 nucleotides agree with TRBD1. The junction had 15 bases not matched to a gene; V was cut back by 7 bases and J by 4 bases. The CDR3 runs 16 residues. CDR1 and CDR2 (germline): MDHEN, SYDVKM.

This clonotype has only a few counts. V and J are TRBV28 and TRBJ2-3; 7 bases fit TRBD2. This CDR3 region has 16 residues. Germline-derived CDR1 and CDR2 are MDHEN and SYDVKM. Trimming at V came to 8 bases and at J to 2 bases, leaving 13 bases not matched to a gene. CDR3 in DNA: TGTGCCAGCGGGGGGGTCTTCGGTGGGGACACAGATACGCAGTATTTT. This encodes CASGGVFGGDTDTQYF.

This clonotype was detected a few times. The chain is built from TRBV24-1 and TRBJ2-4, with 7 bases fitting TRBD1. This CDR3 is 16 amino acids long. V trimming: 4 bases; J trimming: 3 bases; junction bases outside the gene matches: 8. In germline, CDR1 is KGHDR, CDR2 SFDVKD. CDR3 region: CATSDRTGSGKNIQYF. CDR3 sequence (DNA): TGTGCCACCAGTGACCGGACAGGATCGGGCAAAAACATTCAGTACTTC.

Ten or more counts support this clonotype. The gene calls are TRBV29-1 and TRBJ1-2; D gene uncertain. The CDR3 is 11 residues long. With 7 bases removed from V and 0 bases from J, the gap between germline ends came to 6 bases. Germline CDR1 and CDR2: SQVTM and ANQGSEA. The CDR3 DNA reads TGCAGCGCCTTGACTAACTATGGCTACACCTTC. Protein sequence: CSALTNYGYTF. Based on the CDR3 plus reference TRBV29-1 and TRBJ1-2, the full variable domain is SAVISQKPSRDICQRGTSLTIQCQVDSQVTMMFWYRQQPGQSLTLIATANQGSEATYESGFVIDKFPISRPNLTFSTLTVSNMSPEDSSIYLCSALTNYGYTFGSGTRLTVV.

This clonotype rates as large. The chain employs TRBV9 and TRBJ1-5, with TRBD1 as a possible D gene (5 bases). Trimming took off 0 bases at V and 3 bases at J, with 10 bases between the two ends. Germline V gene data show CDR1 as SGDLS and CDR2 as YYNGEE. The CDR3 sequence is 15 residues long. The CDR3 DNA reads as TGTGCCAGCAGCGTAGGTCAGGGTTTCAATCAGCCCCAGCATTTT. As protein: CASSVGQGFNQPQHF.

This clonotype was detected a few times. The gene calls are TRBV9 and TRBJ1-2, with D perhaps matching TRBD1 (6 bases). The V end was cut by 4 bases, the J end by 6 bases, with 13 bases between. This CDR3 comprises 13 residues. CDR1 is SGDLS, CDR2 YYNGEE, per germline. For the CDR3, the DNA is TGTGCCAGCAGCACAAACAGGGCGCATGGCTACACCTTC. This sequence encodes CASSTNRAHGYTF.

The V gene is TRBV5-1, the J gene TRBJ2-1, with D perhaps matching TRBD1 (5 bases). The CDR3 length is 14 residues. V dropped 3 bases and J dropped 6 bases, with 13 bases sitting between them. Per germline, CDR1 SGHRS and CDR2 YFSETQ. The CDR3 bases are TGCGCCAGCAGCTGGTCAACAGGCGCCAATGAGCAGTTCTTC. Protein product: CASSWSTGANEQFF.

A few counts support this clonotype. The chain employs TRBV30 and TRBJ2-1; D assignment may be TRBD1 or TRBD2 (5 bases each). Germline CDR1 is GTSNPN and CDR2 is SVGIG (reference sequence). Trimming stripped 3 bases from V and 5 bases from J, with 5 bases between. This CDR3 has 11 amino acids. CDR3 nucleotides: TGTGCCTGGAGGGGACACAATGAGCAGTTCTTC. This encodes CAWRGHNEQFF.

In this sample, this clonotype turned up a few times. This sequence joins TRBV20-1 and TRBJ2-7; D gene unclear. The CDR3 has 13 amino acids. Between the trimmed V and J ends, which lost 7 bases and 1 base, there was a span of 14 bases. Germline V gene sequence: CDR1 DFQATT, CDR2 SNEGSKA (reference sequence). The CDR3 DNA is TGCAGTGGTGAGGCGGTTAGATCCTACGAGCAGTACTTC. Protein product: CSGEAVRSYEQYF.

This clonotype was recorded at least ten times. The chain carries TRBV9 and TRBJ2-5; TRBD2 might be the D (5 bases). Looked up from germline, CDR1 is SGDLS and CDR2 is YYNGEE. The CDR3 totals 14 residues. V was pared by 4 bases and J by 3 bases, with 13 bases between. CDR3 in DNA: TGTGCCAGCAGCCCAAAGAAGGGAGAAGAGACCCAGTACTTC. It is translated as CASSPKKGEETQYF.

This clonotype has a handful of counts. The rearrangement uses TRBV7-2 and TRBJ2-1, with 7 bases lining up with TRBD2. Losses at the gene ends were 1 base for V and 6 bases for J; bases not matched to a gene: 9. This CDR3 region has 16 residues. CDR1 and CDR2 (germline): SGHTA, FQGNSA. The CDR3 DNA reads TGTGCCAGCAGCTTAGATGGCGGGAGATCAAGCAATGAGCAGTTCTTC. Translated, it gives CASSLDGGRSSNEQFF.

V is TRBV4-3 and J is TRBJ2-3; perhaps D is TRBD1 or TRBD2 (5 bases each). This CDR3 is 16 amino acids long. V shed 1 base and J shed 5 bases, with 16 bases lying between them. Germline-derived CDR1 and CDR2 are LGHNA and YSLEER. The CDR3 DNA follows: TGCGCCAGCAGCCAAGTAGGGACCTGGGGCATAGATACGCAGTATTTT. Residues: CASSQVGTWGIDTQYF.

This chain connects TRBV11-1 to TRBJ2-3; the D gene is possibly TRBD1 (6 bases). Germline CDR1 is SGHAT and CDR2 is FQDESV (reference sequence). V was trimmed by 0 bases and J by 3 bases, leaving 10 bases between them. CDR3 length equals 15 residues. As DNA, the CDR3 is TGTGCCAGCAGCTTAGCGGGGGCGCTGACAGATACGCAGTATTTT. Translated, it gives CASSLAGALTDTQYF.

J is TRBJ2-2 and V is TRBV25-1, with D tentatively TRBD1 or TRBD2 (5 bases each). Trimming pared 3 bases from V and 4 bases from J, leaving 18 bases between. The CDR3 is 17 amino acids. Looked up from germline, CDR1 is MGHDK and CDR2 is SYGVNS. The CDR3, as DNA: TGTGCCAGCAGTGAGAGGGGTGTGGGGCGCATCACCGGGGAGCTGTTTTTT. It is translated as CASSERGVGRITGELFF.

This clonotype is medium-sized within its sample. The rearrangement links TRBV2 to TRBJ2-7; D is tentatively TRBD1 or TRBD2 (5 bases each). This CDR3 comprises 14 residues. Between the trimmed V and J ends, which lost 2 bases and 0 bases, there was a span of 8 bases. Germline-derived CDR1 and CDR2 are SNHLY and FYNNEI. CDR3 loop: CASSEPGSSYEQYF. The CDR3 region has the DNA TGTGCCAGCAGTGAACCAGGGAGCTCCTACGAGCAGTACTTC.

The chain combines TRBV9 with TRBJ2-2, with 15 positions matching TRBD2. This CDR3 contains 18 residues. V was clipped by 4 bases and J by 6 bases; unmatched bases: 10. CDR1 is SGDLS, CDR2 YYNGEE, per germline. CDR3 in DNA: TGTGCCAGCAGCCCTTCACGATGGACTAGCGGGGGGGCCGGGGAGCTGTTTTTT. Its protein product is CASSPSRWTSGGAGELFF.

This clonotype showed up just a few times. The chain links TRBV16 to TRBJ1-2; D is possibly TRBD1 (6 bases). The CDR3 consists of 12 residues. V shed 1 base and J shed 13 bases, with 13 bases lying between them. Germline loops: CDR1 KGHSY, CDR2 FQNENV. CDR3 in amino acids: CASSQYRGAVTF. CDR3 DNA: TGTGCCAGCAGCCAATATCGGGGGGCGGTCACCTTC.

This clonotype has a count of ten or more. The chain couples TRBV5-1 to TRBJ2-5; TRBD1 agrees at 9 bases. V lost 3 bases and J lost 3; bases outside the gene matches: 3. The CDR3 has 14 residues. CDR1 is SGHRS, CDR2 YFSETQ, per germline. Here the CDR3 reads CASSSWTGEETQYF. The CDR3 DNA reads TGCGCCAGCAGCTCTTGGACAGGGGAAGAGACCCAGTACTTC.

This clonotype has more than one count but fewer than ten. The chain uses TRBV5-1 and TRBJ2-5, with 7 bases matching TRBD2. Germline-derived CDR1 and CDR2 are SGHRS and YFSETQ. J lost 2 bases, V lost 4 bases, and 5 bases had no gene match. This CDR3 contains 14 residues. The DNA for the CDR3 is TGCGCCAGCAGCCTGGGACTACGGCAAGAGACCCAGTACTTC. This sequence encodes CASSLGLRQETQYF.

This clonotype has a single count. The chain uses TRBV13 and TRBJ2-7; no clear D. Germline lookup yields CDR1 PRHDT and CDR2 FYEKMQ (reference sequence). The CDR3 sequence is 13 residues long. V gave up 2 bases and J gave up 5 bases, with 10 bases separating them. The CDR3 DNA is TGTGCCAGCAGCTTATTACTCGAAGACGAGCAGTACTTC. It specifies CASSLLLEDEQYF.